Included here is one T cell receptor (beta chain) sequence, with context. Its antigen is not identified. This record belongs to a study of T cell repertoires in cytomegalovirus infection. In TCRdb, the reads were re-called with MiXCR into one record per CDR3 protein. This sample has roughly 920,000 distinct CDR3 sequences; 25% to 40% occur once, and the top ten carry about an eighth. Looked up from germline, CDR1 is SGHAT and CDR2 is FQNNGV. This CDR3 is 12 amino acids long. The germline V and J ends were trimmed by 10 bases and 0 bases, with 6 bases remaining between them. The chain links TRBV11-2 to TRBJ2-2; D is unresolved. This receptor was obtained from a human donor in good health (CMV status not recorded). Some clones in this sample may be carry-over from other donors' samples. Here the sequenced sample was cultured CD8+ T cells from PBMCs, taken from culture after CMV antigen stimulation. In DNA, the CDR3 is TGTGCCAACATACCGAACACCGGGGAGCTGTTTTTT. It specifies CANIPNTGELFF.